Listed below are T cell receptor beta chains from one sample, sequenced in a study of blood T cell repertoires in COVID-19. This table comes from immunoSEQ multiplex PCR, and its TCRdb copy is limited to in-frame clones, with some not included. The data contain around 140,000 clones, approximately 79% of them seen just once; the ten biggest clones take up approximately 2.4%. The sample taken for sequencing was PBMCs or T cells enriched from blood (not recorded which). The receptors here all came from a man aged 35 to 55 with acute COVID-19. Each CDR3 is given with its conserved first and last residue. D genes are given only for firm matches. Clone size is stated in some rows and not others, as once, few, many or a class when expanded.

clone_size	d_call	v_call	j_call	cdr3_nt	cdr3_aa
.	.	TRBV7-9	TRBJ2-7	TGTGCCAGCAGCTTAACCAGGGGCCCTATCAACGAGCAGTACTTC	CASSLTRGPINEQYF
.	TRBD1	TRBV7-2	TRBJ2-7	TGTGCCAGCAGCTTAGTGGAGAGGGGGCGTGAGCAGTACTTC	CASSLVERGREQYF
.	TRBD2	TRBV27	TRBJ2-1	TGTGCCAGCAGTCCCCCTGGACTAGCGGGAGGACATGAGCAGTTCTTC	CASSPPGLAGGHEQFF
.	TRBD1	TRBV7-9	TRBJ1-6	TGTGCCAGCAGCATTCTACAGGGGAAGGCTTCACCCCTCCACTTT	CASSILQGKASPLHF
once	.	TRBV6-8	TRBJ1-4	TGTGCCGTATTATGCAGGGGCACTAATGAAAAACTGTTTTTT	CAVLCRGTNEKLFF
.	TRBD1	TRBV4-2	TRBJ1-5	TGTGCCAGCAGCCAGGATGAGGGGGCTGGTCAGCCCCAGCATTTT	CASSQDEGAGQPQHF
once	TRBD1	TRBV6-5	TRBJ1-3	TGTGCCAGCAGTTCAGGCCAGGGGGCGGGGAACACCATATATTTT	CASSSGQGAGNTIYF
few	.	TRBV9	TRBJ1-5	TGTGCCAGCAGCCCCTGGAGGACTCTCAGCAATCAGCCCCAGCATTTT	CASSPWRTLSNQPQHF
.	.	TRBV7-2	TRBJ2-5	TGTGCCAGCAGCCTACAGGGAAGGGAGACCCAGTACTTC	CASSLQGRETQYF
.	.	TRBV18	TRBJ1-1	TGTGCCAGCTCACCACCGAGAGGCCAGAACACTGAAGCTTTCTTT	CASSPPRGQNTEAFF
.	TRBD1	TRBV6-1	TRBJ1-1	TGTGCCAGCAGTGACGACAGGGGAAGGGGCACTGAAGCTTTCTTT	CASSDDRGRGTEAFF
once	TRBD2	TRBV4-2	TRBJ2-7	TGTGCCAGCAGCCAAGAGCTCCTAGCGGAGTACGAGCAGTACTTC	CASSQELLAEYEQYF
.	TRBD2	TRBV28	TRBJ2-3	TGTGCCAGCAGTTTGGGCGGGAGGGGGGACACAGATACGCAGTATTTT	CASSLGGRGDTDTQYF
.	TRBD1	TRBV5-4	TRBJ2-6	TGTGCCAGCAGCTTGGCCGGTGGCAGGGGGCATTCCGGGGCCAACGTCCTGACTTTC	CASSLAGGRGHSGANVLTF
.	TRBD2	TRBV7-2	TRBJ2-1	TGTGCCAGCAGCCCTAGCGGGGGTAACTACAATGAGCAGTTCTTC	CASSPSGGNYNEQFF
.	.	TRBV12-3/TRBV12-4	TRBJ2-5	TGTGCCAGCAGTTTGCGAGGGACCCAGTACTTC	CASSLRGTQYF
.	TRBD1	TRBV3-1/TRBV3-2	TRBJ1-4	TGTGCCAGCAGCCTACCGGGACAGGACGAAAAACTGTTTTTT	CASSLPGQDEKLFF
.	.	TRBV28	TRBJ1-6	TGTGCCAGCAGTTTAATAGGCAGGGATAATTCACCCCTCCACTTT	CASSLIGRDNSPLHF
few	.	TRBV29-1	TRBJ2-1	TGCAGCGGTGCCTTCTCAGGGCCCAATGAGCAGTTCTTC	CSGAFSGPNEQFF
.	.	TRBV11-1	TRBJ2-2	TGTGCCAGCAGCTTAGTAGGCCCGGGGAGCGGGGAGCTGTTTTTT	CASSLVGPGSGELFF
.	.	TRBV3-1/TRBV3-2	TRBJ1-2	TGTGCCAGCAGCCAAGCCCCCCAGGGCGACTATGGCTACACCTTC	CASSQAPQGDYGYTF
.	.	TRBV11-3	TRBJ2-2	TGTGCCAGCAGCTTAGGCTACGGGGAGCTGTTTTTT	CASSLGYGELFF
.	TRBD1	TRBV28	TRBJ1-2	TGTGCCAGCAGTTTAGAGGGGGCGCTCTATGGCTACACCTTC	CASSLEGALYGYTF